The entry below gives a single T cell receptor (beta chain) sequence along with its context. Antigen: not known. This specimen comes from a study of T cell responses to AZD1222 COVID-19 vaccine. Whole-study context: Second-dose intervals of approximately 4 or approximately 12 weeks were pooled.

Clones were read by immunoSEQ multiplex PCR, and TCRdb kept only the in-frame ones, dropping some. The data contain around 140,000 clones, nearly 95% of them seen just once; the ten biggest clones take up around 5.9%. Findings of the study overall: Repertoires were obtained only post-peak T cell response. There were vaccine-associated CD4 TCRs across spike, dominant at 160-218 and 743-854.

Material: peripheral blood, obtained on day 0 of AZD1222 vaccination. This sequence originates from an adult in good health.

The CDR3 DNA reads TGTGCCTGGAGTTTCGGACCCTCCGGCTACACCTTC. This sequence encodes CAWSFGPSGYTF. J is TRBJ1-2 and V is TRBV30; no clear D gene. This CDR3 contains 12 residues. V gave up 2 bases and J gave up 8 bases, with 12 bases separating them. The germline gives CDR1 GTSNPN, CDR2 SVGIG (reference sequence).